This TCR beta chain originates from a study of shared clonotypes between healthy human individuals. Overall study: Aged between 18 and 49, the donors were two women and a few men.

Clones were sequenced by immunoSEQ multiplex PCR, and TCRdb holds only the in-frame ones, with some missing. Here the sample spans 550,000 to 650,000 clones, around 96% being singletons. Positive CCR7 selection of CD45RO-negative cells yielded the naive CD8 cells, and terminally differentiated effector memory CD45RA+ cells were excluded. General study points: Exclusively blood specimens were collected; tissue repertoires likely differ.

Turning to this clone: Its antigen is still unknown. Within the sample, other DNA sequences also encode this same CDR3.

Germline V gene lookup returns CDR1 MNHEY and CDR2 SMNVEV (reference sequence). V was clipped by 3 bases and J by 1 base, with 10 bases between them. This CDR3 is 14 amino acids long. The chain uses TRBV27 and TRBJ2-7, with D hard to call. This receptor was obtained from a woman in her twenties or thirties in good health. Sequences were obtained from naive CD8+ T cells sorted from blood. The CDR3 spells CASSLIGPSYEQYF. The CDR3 bases are TGTGCCAGCAGTTTGATCGGACCTTCCTACGAGCAGTACTTC.